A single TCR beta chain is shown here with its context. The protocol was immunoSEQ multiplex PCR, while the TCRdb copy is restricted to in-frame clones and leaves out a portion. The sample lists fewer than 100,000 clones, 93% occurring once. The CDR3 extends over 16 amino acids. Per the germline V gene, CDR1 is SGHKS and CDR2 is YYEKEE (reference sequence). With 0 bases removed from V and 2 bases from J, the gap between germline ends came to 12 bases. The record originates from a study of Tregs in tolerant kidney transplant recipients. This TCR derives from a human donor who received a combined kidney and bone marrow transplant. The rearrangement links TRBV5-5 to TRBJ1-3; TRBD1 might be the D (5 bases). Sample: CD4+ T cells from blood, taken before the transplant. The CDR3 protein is CASSLAVGRAGNTIYF. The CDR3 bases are TGTGCCAGCAGCTTGGCGGTCGGCAGGGCTGGAAACACCATATATTTT.